The 18 T cell receptor beta chains in this list originate from one sample, sequenced in a study of OX40 agonist ivuxolimab in advanced cancers. Generated by immunoSEQ multiplex PCR, the TCRdb table keeps only in-frame clones and is missing some. The repertoire holds fewer than 70,000 clones, with around 90% as singletons. Sequenced here: CD4+ or CD8+ T cells sorted from blood, sampled in a trial of the OX40 agonist ivuxolimab. All receptors derive from an adult with an advanced solid tumor such as melanoma, head and neck, liver or kidney cancer.

V usage is TRBV4-1 and J usage is TRBJ2-3, with D hard to call. Trimming cost V 4 bases and J 2 bases, with 10 bases left between them. CDR3 length equals 14 residues. Germline CDR1 and CDR2: MGHRA and YSYEKL. CDR3 coding DNA: TGCGCCAGCAGCCCGGGCGAGTTCACAGATACGCAGTATTTT. This translates into CASSPGEFTDTQYF.

The chain recombines TRBV19 with TRBJ2-1, with 7 bases lining up with TRBD1. V dropped 5 bases and J dropped 6; count of bases not matched to a gene: 7. The CDR3 contains 14 residues. Germline CDR1 and CDR2: LNHDA and SQIVND (reference sequence). The CDR3 nucleotides read TGTGCCAGTAGTCCGACAGGGAGTAGCAATGAGCAGTTCTTC. Its translation: CASSPTGSSNEQFF.

The table lists this clone with a count of one. J is TRBJ2-5 and V is TRBV13, with D uncertain. With 5 bases removed from V and 4 bases from J, the gap between germline ends came to 8 bases. Germline CDR1 and CDR2: PRHDT and FYEKMQ (reference sequence). The CDR3 spans 12 residues. For the CDR3, the DNA is TGTGCCAGCAGCAACAAGGGAGAGACCCAGTACTTC. As protein: CASSNKGETQYF.

This clone was detected only once. The chain combines TRBV11-3 with TRBJ2-1; TRBD2 matches at 8 bases. The CDR3 consists of 18 residues. V gave up 0 bases and J gave up 1 base; unmatched junction bases: 8. Germline CDR1 and CDR2: SGHNT and YENEEA. CDR3 bases: TGTGCCAGCAGCTTAGAGAGTTCGCTAGCGGGTTCCTACAATGAGCAGTTCTTC. Its protein is CASSLESSLAGSYNEQFF.

This clone was observed a single time. The chain recombines TRBV9 with TRBJ2-7, with TRBD1 identical over 11 bases. V was pared by 3 bases and J by 3 bases, with 2 bases of the junction left unmatched. The CDR3 is 14 amino acids. From germline, CDR1 is SGDLS and CDR2 YYNGEE. CDR3 region: CASSGGTGGYEQYF. The CDR3 coding sequence is TGTGCCAGCAGCGGAGGGACAGGGGGCTACGAGCAGTACTTC.

The V call is TRBV21-1, the J call TRBJ1-1; the table's D call TRBD1 went unverified against the DNA. TRBV21-1 is termed a pseudogene. The CDR3 extends over 12 amino acids. DNA of the CDR3: TGTGCCAGCAGCTGTAGGACAGGGGGGGCTTTCTTT. It encodes CASSCRTGGAFF.

This chain connects TRBV10-3 to TRBJ2-5; 12 bases fit TRBD2. CDR3 length equals 15 residues. V dropped 4 bases and J dropped 3; count of bases not matched to a gene: 3. Germline values: CDR1 ENHRY, CDR2 SYGVKD. In nucleotides, the CDR3 is TGTGCCATCAGTGGTCTAGCGGGAGGGGAAGAGACCCAGTACTTC. Protein: CAISGLAGGEETQYF.

The chain employs TRBV5-4 and TRBJ2-7, with TRBD1 matching 11 bases. There are 15 residues in the CDR3. The V and J ends lost 1 base and 2 bases, in that order; junction bases with no gene match: 2. The germline gives CDR1 SGHNT, CDR2 YYREEE (reference sequence). Written as DNA, the CDR3 is TGTGCCAGCAGCTTGAGGGGACAGGGGGCCTACGAGCAGTACTTC. Residues: CASSLRGQGAYEQYF.

This chain links TRBV27 with TRBJ1-4, with 9 positions matching TRBD1. The ends lost 6 bases at V and 13 bases at J; junction bases unmatched: 12. This CDR3 spans 14 amino acids. Germline V gene data show CDR1 as MNHEY and CDR2 as SMNVEV (reference sequence). The CDR3 nucleotides are TGTGCCAGCAGGATGACAGGGGGGGCCCCGGGACTGTTTTTT. Its translation is CASRMTGGAPGLFF. Full variable domain (rest looked up from reference TRBV27 and TRBJ1-4): EAQVTQNPRYLITVTGKKLTVTCSQNMNHEYMSWYRQDPGLGLRQIYYSMNVEVTDKGDVPEGYKVSRKEKRNFPLILESPSPNQTSLYFCASRMTGGAPGLFFGSGTQLSVL.

V usage is TRBV6-1 and J usage is TRBJ2-7; D is unresolved. Trimming stripped 6 bases from V and 3 bases from J, with 6 bases between. CDR3 length equals 11 residues. Looked up from germline, CDR1 is MNHNS and CDR2 is SASEGT. In nucleotides, the CDR3 is TGTGCCAGCAGCCTATTCTACGAGCAGTACTTC. It codes for CASSLFYEQYF.

CDR3 coding DNA: TGCGCCAGCAGCTTGGACTACAGCTCTGGAAACACCATATATTTT. Its translation is CASSLDYSSGNTIYF. This chain uses TRBV5-1 with TRBJ1-3, with D unclear. The CDR3 is made up of 15 amino acids. V shed 0 bases and J shed 0 bases, with 7 bases lying between them. CDR1 SGHRS and CDR2 YFSETQ come from the germline V gene. Full variable domain (outside the CDR3, taken from reference TRBV5-1 and TRBJ1-3): KAGVTQTPRYLIKTRGQQVTLSCSPISGHRSVSWYQQTPGQGLQFLFEYFSETQRNKGNFPGRFSGRQFSNSRSEMNVSTLELGDSALYLCASSLDYSSGNTIYFGEGSWLTVV.

The chain has TRBV5-1 and TRBJ2-3; no clear D. Trimming stripped 4 bases from V and 0 bases from J, with 12 bases between. The CDR3 consists of 15 residues. Germline assignment: CDR1 SGHRS and CDR2 YFSETQ. Written as DNA, the CDR3 is TGCGCCAGCAGCCCGGACCCCGGGAGCACAGATACGCAGTATTTT. The encoded protein is CASSPDPGSTDTQYF.

This sequence joins TRBV19 and TRBJ2-7; 12 nucleotides agree with TRBD2. Germline values: CDR1 LNHDA, CDR2 SQIVND (reference sequence). V shed 6 bases, J shed 3 bases, and the junction held 3 bases outside the gene matches. The CDR3 length is 14 residues. CDR3 in amino acids: CASSLAGGVYEQYF. The CDR3 nucleotides are TGTGCCAGTAGCCTAGCGGGAGGGGTCTACGAGCAGTACTTC.

The chain carries TRBV5-1 and TRBJ1-1; a weak D match, TRBD1 (6 bases). CDR1 is SGHRS, CDR2 YFSETQ, per germline. The CDR3 has 17 amino acids. V gave up 1 base and J gave up 0 bases, with 16 bases separating them. CDR3 residues: CASSLPGDVVMNTEAFF. Written as DNA, the CDR3 is TGCGCCAGCAGCTTGCCAGGGGACGTCGTGATGAACACTGAAGCTTTCTTT.

The rearrangement links TRBV1 to TRBJ1-5; TRBD1, the table's D call, was not compared with the DNA. TRBV1 is described as a pseudogene. The CDR3 runs to 17 residues. CDR3 in DNA: TGCACCAGCAGCCGAGGGACAGGGGAGGGAAACAATCAGCCCCAGCATTTT. Its translation: CTSSRGTGEGNNQPQHF.

This clone was recorded a few times. This chain connects TRBV4-2 to TRBJ2-7; no clear D. The CDR3 contains 15 residues. The germline V gene encodes CDR1 LGHNA and CDR2 YNFKEQ. V lost 4 bases and J lost 1, with 14 bases in between. The CDR3 spells CASSPEGGSSYEQYF. As DNA, the CDR3 is TGTGCCAGCAGCCCCGAAGGCGGATCTTCCTACGAGCAGTACTTC.

This rearrangement joins TRBV6-1 to TRBJ1-2, with D hard to call. Germline CDR1 is MNHNS and CDR2 is SASEGT. The length of the CDR3 is 14 residues. V lost 4 bases to trimming and J lost 4 bases, with 13 bases between them. The CDR3 protein is CASSVTTVIYGYTF. CDR3 DNA sequence: TGTGCCAGCAGTGTTACCACAGTTATCTATGGCTACACCTTC.

V and J are TRBV4-1 and TRBJ1-1; no firm D call. Looked up from germline, CDR1 is MGHRA and CDR2 is YSYEKL. V was trimmed by 0 bases and J by 6 bases, leaving 8 bases between them. The CDR3 totals 13 residues. This CDR3 is CASSQDRLAEAFF. In DNA, the CDR3 is TGCGCCAGCAGCCAAGATAGATTGGCTGAAGCTTTCTTT.